The next 8 T cell receptor beta chains were all read from a single sample in a study of HIV-infected children after antiretroviral therapy interruption. The treatment: PENTA 11 planned treatment interruption arm or continuous ART arm. The TCR library was built from RNA with a 3' RACE protocol and unique molecular identifiers. One entry per CDR3 protein, called by TCRdb with MiXCR from the 3' RACE reads. In the table there are under 50,000 distinct CDR3 sequences, roughly 4% of which are singletons. The sequences come from CD45RA+ CD4+ T cells from PBMCs, pooled from several time points, collected from a donor given antiretroviral therapy, either interrupted or continuous. Subset of the sample: naive CD4+ CD45RA+ CD45RO- T cells. The receptors derive from a pool of human donors with HIV.

The table lists this clonotype with a few counts. This chain connects TRBV6-5 to TRBJ1-6, with no clear D. The germline CDR1 and CDR2 sequences are MNHEY and SVGAGI. Deletions cut 4 bases from V and 8 bases from J, with 9 bases between. The CDR3 covers 13 residues. CDR3 nucleotide sequence: TGTGCCAGCAGTTTATTTGGGGATTCACCCCTCCACTTT. Protein: CASSLFGDSPLHF.

This clonotype was seen a few times. Its ends do not fully match the called genes, so a read error is possible. The genes are TRBV4-1 and TRBJ2-1; 7 bases agree with TRBD1. Germline CDR1 is MGHRA and CDR2 is YSYEKL. The CDR3 runs to 15 residues. The CDR3 sequence: CASSPGTEDYAEQFF. CDR3 bases: TGTGCCAGCAGCCCGGGGACAGAAGACTATGCTGAGCAGTTCTTC.

This clonotype came up many times. V and J are TRBV13 and TRBJ2-1; D possibly uses TRBD1 or TRBD2 (8 bases each). The CDR3 length is 13 residues. Trimming removed 4 bases at V and 12 bases at J, with 16 bases between. The V gene's germline CDR1 is PRHDT and CDR2 FYEKMQ (reference sequence). This CDR3 reads CASSSDRAGGQFF. CDR3 DNA: TGTGCCAGCAGCTCGGACAGGGCGGGGGGGCAGTTCTTC. Looking up the rest from reference TRBV13 and TRBJ2-1 gives the full variable domain: AAGVIQSPRHLIKEKRETATLKCYPIPRHDTVYWYQQGPGQDPQFLISFYEKMQSDKGSIPDRFSAQQFSDYHSELNMSSLELGDSALYFCASSSDRAGGQFFGPGTRLTVL.

The chain combines TRBV4-2 with TRBJ1-2, with D possibly being TRBD1 (5 bases). With 0 bases removed from V and 9 bases from J, the gap between germline ends came to 17 bases. The CDR3 sequence is 15 residues long. Germline CDR1 is LGHNA and CDR2 is YNFKEQ. CDR3 sequence: CASSQDRRDAPSYTF. The CDR3 bases are TGTGCCAGCAGCCAAGATCGCAGGGACGCGCCAAGCTACACCTTC.

This rearrangement joins TRBV3-1 to TRBJ1-1; D is possibly TRBD1 (6 bases). The ends were cut back, 4 bases at V and 8 bases at J, with 8 bases in the middle. The CDR3 sequence is 11 residues long. Germline lookup yields CDR1 LGHDT and CDR2 YNNKEL (reference sequence). The CDR3 bases are TGTGCCAGCAGCCGAGACAGGGAAGCTTTCTTT. Amino acid sequence: CASSRDREAFF.

This clonotype has at least ten counts. This chain connects TRBV7-3 to TRBJ2-1; D is unresolved. The V end lost 4 bases, the J end lost 7 bases, and 23 bases lay between the germline ends. Germline-derived CDR1 and CDR2 are SGHTA and FQGTGA. The CDR3 extends over 17 amino acids. The CDR3 DNA sequence: TGTGCCAGCAGCTGGAGCAAAGGTCTAGATACCGAGAATGAGCAGTTCTTC. It yields the protein CASSWSKGLDTENEQFF.

As for this clonotype: At one end the junction does not follow the germline gene, possibly because of a read error. V usage is TRBV12-3 or TRBV12-4 and J usage is TRBJ1-2; no reliable D call. The CDR3 sequence is 12 residues long. The DNA of the CDR3 is TGTGCCAGCAGCTTAGACGGACGCCGCTACACCTTC. Translated, it gives CASSLDGRRYTF.

This clonotype was recorded many times. The gene calls are TRBV6-1 and TRBJ1-2; a possible D gene is TRBD1 (5 bases). Trimming took 5 bases from V and 1 from J, leaving 20 bases between them. Germline V gene sequence: CDR1 MNHNS, CDR2 SASEGT. This CDR3 has 17 residues. The CDR3 spells CASSRDSFPSGNYGYTF. The CDR3 DNA follows: TGTGCCAGCAGTCGCGACAGCTTCCCCTCGGGTAACTATGGCTACACCTTC.